These T cell receptor beta chains were read from a single sample in a study of response to subunit inactivated influenza vaccine. TCRdb re-called the RT-PCR reads through MiXCR, storing one row per CDR3 protein. The table shows 530,000 or so distinct CDR3 sequences, with approximately 24% occurring only once. Sequencing used CD4+ T cells sorted from PBMCs, obtained more than 4 days after vaccination. All receptors derive from a man aged 50-60 years who received an inactivated influenza vaccine. The CDR3 runs from the conserved cysteine through the conserved F or W. The D gene is left open where the match is weak. A row's size may be missing; if present it is once, few, many or a size class.

V	J	D	size	DNA	CDR3
TRBV6-1	TRBJ2-1	-	few	TGTGCCAGCAGAATAACAATCCTGTCTTACAATGAGCAGTTCTTC	CASRITILSYNEQFF
TRBV6-2/TRBV6-3	TRBJ2-5	-	-	TGTGCCAGCAGTTACGCGATGGGCGCAGTCAGGGGTCGGGAGACCCGGTACTTC	CASSYAMGAVRGRETRYF
TRBV12-3/TRBV12-4	TRBJ2-7	-	few	TGTGCCAGCAGTCGGGGCTCCTCTGGCCTCGAGCAGTACTTC	CASSRGSSGLEQYF
TRBV20-1	TRBJ1-2	-	-	TGCAGTGCTGTCCGGGAGAGGGGCAGGGGCTACACCTTC	CSAVRERGRGYTF
TRBV24-1	TRBJ2-2	TRBD1	few	TGTGCCACCAGTGATTTGACGAGGGGGCAAGACACCGGGGAGCTGTTTTTT	CATSDLTRGQDTGELFF
TRBV7-3	TRBJ2-7	-	-	TGTGCCAGCAGCTTAACACGGCGCGACGAGCAGTACTTC	CASSLTRRDEQYF
TRBV4-1	TRBJ1-6	TRBD1	-	TGCGCCAGCGGAGGTTTAACAGGGGGCAAGAATTCACCCCTCCACTTT	CASGGLTGGKNSPLHF
TRBV6-5	TRBJ1-2	-	-	TGTGCCAGCAGTTACTCTGGCGCCCCCTATGGCTACACCTTC	CASSYSGAPYGYTF
TRBV28	TRBJ1-5	-	few	TGTGCCAGCAGTCCACCCTCCCGCAATCAGCCCCAGCATTTT	CASSPPSRNQPQHF
TRBV12-3/TRBV12-4	TRBJ2-3	-	few	TGTGCCAGCAGCACCCTTGCGGATACGCAGTATTTT	CASSTLADTQYF
TRBV7-7	TRBJ2-7	-	few	TGTGCCAGCAGTCCAGGGCCCGACAGCACCTACGAGCAGTACTTC	CASSPGPDSTYEQYF
TRBV12-3/TRBV12-4	TRBJ2-1	-	many	TGTGCCAGCAGCCTGGGACGCAATGAGCAGTTCTTC	CASSLGRNEQFF
TRBV20-1	TRBJ1-5	-	-	TGCAGTGCTGCAAATACGGGTCCTGCAGGGAATCAGCCCCAGCATTTT	CSAANTGPAGNQPQHF
TRBV20-1	TRBJ2-1	-	-	TGCAGTGATAGTGGGGTTAGCTCCTACAATGAGCAGTTCTTC	CSDSGVSSYNEQFF
TRBV5-1	TRBJ2-7	-	-	TGCGCCAGCAGCTTGGACTTTAACGAGCAGTACTTC	CASSLDFNEQYF
TRBV28	TRBJ2-7	-	-	TGTGCCAGCAGTTTAATAGGACGGCCACTGTACTTC	CASSLIGRPLYF
TRBV20-1	TRBJ1-1	TRBD1	few	TGCAGTGCTAGACAGGGGGGACGGGTGAACACTGAAGCTTTCTTT	CSARQGGRVNTEAFF
TRBV11-1	TRBJ2-7	-	few	TGTGCCAGCAGCTTTATTGCGAAAGAGCAGTACTTC	CASSFIAKEQYF
TRBV2	TRBJ1-2	-	many	TGTGCCAGCTCATCCACACGGGAAGCTAACTATGGCTACACCTTC	CASSSTREANYGYTF
TRBV28	TRBJ2-2	-	few	TGTGCCAGCAGTTTAGCAACCGGGGTTAACACCGGGGAGCTGTTTTTT	CASSLATGVNTGELFF
TRBV7-2	TRBJ2-5	TRBD2	few	TGTGCCAGCAGCTTGCTAGCGGGAAGGGAAGAGACCCAGTACTTC	CASSLLAGREETQYF
TRBV20-1	TRBJ1-1	TRBD1	-	TGCAGTGCTAGAGATCAGCGACAGGGTGGTGTCCGGAACACTGAAGCTTTCTTT	CSARDQRQGGVRNTEAFF
TRBV6-2/TRBV6-3	TRBJ2-1	-	-	TGTGCCAGCAGTTACTCAACCGGGGAGCAGTTCTTC	CASSYSTGEQFF
TRBV12-3/TRBV12-4	TRBJ2-3	TRBD1	few	TGTGCCAGCAGTAGACAGGGAGACACAGATACGCAGTATTTT	CASSRQGDTDTQYF
TRBV12-3/TRBV12-4	TRBJ2-7	-	few	TGTGCCAGCAGTTTAAGAAACTCCTACGAGCAGTACTTC	CASSLRNSYEQYF
TRBV7-2	TRBJ1-4	TRBD1	few	TGTGCCAGCAGCCCAAGACAGGGTCTAGCAACTAATGAAAAACTGTTTTTT	CASSPRQGLATNEKLFF
TRBV5-1	TRBJ1-4	-	-	TGCGCCAGCAGCTTTAGAGTAAGCGGTGAAAAACTGTTTTTT	CASSFRVSGEKLFF
TRBV27	TRBJ2-7	-	-	TGTGCCAGCAGTATAGGGAGGACCTACGAGCAGTACTTC	CASSIGRTYEQYF
TRBV20-1	TRBJ2-7	TRBD2	few	TGCAGTGCTGTTCCTAGCGGGAAGTACGAGCAGTACTTC	CSAVPSGKYEQYF
TRBV12-3/TRBV12-4	TRBJ1-6	-	-	TGTGCCAGCACCTTAGGGGGGTCTATTTCACCCCTCCACTTT	CASTLGGSISPLHF
TRBV4-3	TRBJ2-3	TRBD2	-	TGCGCCAGCAGCCAAGATCGGGGGGGAGCAGATACGCAGTATTTT	CASSQDRGGADTQYF